This TCR beta chain was retrieved from a study of T cell repertoires in cytomegalovirus infection. The CDR3 extends over 15 amino acids. Germline-derived CDR1 and CDR2 are MNHEY and SVGAGI. J was trimmed by 4 bases and V by 6 bases; bases with no gene match: 9. Notes on this clonotype: The antigen is undetermined.

TCRdb re-derived calls from the reads in MiXCR, one entry per CDR3 protein. The table has hundreds of thousands of distinct CDR3 sequences, under 40% seen once. The TCR sequence derives from a human donor in good health (CMV status not recorded). Some clones in this sample may be carry-over from other donors' samples. The chain links TRBV6-5 to TRBJ2-3; 8 nucleotides agree with TRBD2. The starting material was cultured CD8+ T cells from PBMCs, obtained from culture after CMV antigen stimulation. In nucleotides, the CDR3 is TGTGCCAGCAGCTCCTTAGCGGGGCTGCCAGATACGCAGTATTTT. This gives the protein CASSSLAGLPDTQYF.